This T cell receptor beta chain was identified during a study of identifying expanded T cells in peripheral blood. During the collection period, no donor immune events like infections were recorded. This clone was detected only a few times. Its cognate antigen is unknown. CDR3 length: 14 amino acids. Germline values: CDR1 KGHSH, CDR2 LQKENI. Trimming removed 2 bases from V and 4 bases from J; junction bases left unmatched: 4. Overall study results and limits: Roughly 1.1 clones differed between technical replicates, versus approximately 17 and 20 over time. Two-week clone count variance significantly increased as total template count grew.

Produced via immunoSEQ multiplex PCR; TCRdb's table is partial and in-frame only. Here the sample spans 50,000 to 75,000 clones, under 85% being singletons. V is TRBV18 and J is TRBJ1-2; TRBD1 aligns across 7 bases. Input material: blood. The receptor's source is a person aged 18 to 70 in good health. The CDR3 reads CASSPLDRAYGYTF. DNA of the CDR3: TGTGCCAGCTCACCATTAGACAGGGCCTATGGCTACACCTTC.